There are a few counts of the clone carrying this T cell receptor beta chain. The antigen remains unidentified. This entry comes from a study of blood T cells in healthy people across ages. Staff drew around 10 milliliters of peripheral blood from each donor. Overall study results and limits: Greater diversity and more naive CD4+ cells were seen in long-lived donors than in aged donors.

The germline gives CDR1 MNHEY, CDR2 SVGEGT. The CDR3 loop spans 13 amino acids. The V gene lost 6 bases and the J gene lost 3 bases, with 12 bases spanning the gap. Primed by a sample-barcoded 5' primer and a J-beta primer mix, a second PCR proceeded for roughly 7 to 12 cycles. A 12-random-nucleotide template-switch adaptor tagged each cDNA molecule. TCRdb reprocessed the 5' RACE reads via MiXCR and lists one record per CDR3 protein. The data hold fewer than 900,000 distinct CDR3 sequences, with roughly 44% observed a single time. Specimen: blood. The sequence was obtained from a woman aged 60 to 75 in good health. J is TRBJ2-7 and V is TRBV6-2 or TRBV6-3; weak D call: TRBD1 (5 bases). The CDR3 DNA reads TGTGCCAGCAGCCCCAACCAGGGCTACGAGCAGTACTTC. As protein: CASSPNQGYEQYF.